Shown below are 16 T cell receptor beta chains from a single sample sequenced in a study of T cell changes during pregnancy in multiple sclerosis. The assay was immunoSEQ multiplex PCR, and TCRdb's table has in-frame clones only and misses some. This sample has over 60,000 clones, with roughly 91% found just once. The sequencing used CD4+ T cells from peripheral blood mononuclear cells, collected in the third trimester of pregnancy. The receptors shown here come from a female donor in good health, enrolled as a control in a pregnancy study.

This clone has only one observation. The gene calls are TRBV5-1 and TRBJ2-7; tentative D call: TRBD1 (5 bases). V lost 4 bases, J lost 6 bases, and 17 bases lay in between. Germline V gene lookup returns CDR1 SGHRS and CDR2 YFSETQ. The CDR3 consists of 14 residues. The CDR3 is CASSGQGSSLEQYF. DNA for the CDR3: TGCGCCAGCAGCGGCCAGGGCTCTTCTCTCGAGCAGTACTTC.

This clone came up once. This chain uses TRBV5-1 with TRBJ2-3; 10 positions match TRBD1. Germline trimming cut 4 bases from V and 4 bases from J; bases unmatched to any gene: 3. CDR1 and CDR2 (germline): SGHRS, YFSETQ. The CDR3 is 14 amino acids. CDR3 DNA: TGCGCCAGCAGCCCAGGACAGGGGGCAGATACGCAGTATTTT. It codes for CASSPGQGADTQYF.

The V gene is TRBV7-2, the J gene TRBJ1-1, with D maybe TRBD1 (6 bases). The CDR3 is 14 residues long. With 5 bases removed from V and 1 base from J, the gap between germline ends came to 11 bases. CDR1 SGHTA and CDR2 FQGNSA come from the germline V gene. The CDR3 sequence is CASSLEGENTEAFF. As DNA, the CDR3 is TGTGCCAGCAGCCTCGAGGGGGAGAACACTGAAGCTTTCTTT.

The chain uses TRBV19 and TRBJ1-1, with D unresolved. Trimming cost V 3 bases and J 1 base, with 12 bases left between them. The CDR3 is 15 residues long. The V gene's germline CDR1 is LNHDA and CDR2 SQIVND (reference sequence). CDR3: CASSILGAPNTEAFF. The CDR3 DNA sequence: TGTGCCAGTAGTATTCTGGGAGCACCGAACACTGAAGCTTTCTTT. Supplemented by reference TRBV19 and TRBJ1-1, the full variable domain reads DGGITQSPKYLFRKEGQNVTLSCEQNLNHDAMYWYRQDPGQGLRLIYYSQIVNDFQKGDIAEGYSVSREKKESFPLTVTSAQKNPTAFYLCASSILGAPNTEAFFGQGTRLTVV.

The chain links TRBV5-5 to TRBJ2-2; tentatively, D is TRBD1 (6 bases). Trimming pared 2 bases from V and 5 bases from J, leaving 10 bases between. The CDR3 spans 14 residues. CDR1 is SGHKS and CDR2 is YYEKEE in the germline V gene (reference sequence). The CDR3 loop is CASSLQGETGELFF. For the CDR3, the DNA is TGTGCCAGCAGCTTACAGGGTGAGACCGGGGAGCTGTTTTTT.

The chain is built from TRBV7-2 and TRBJ2-1, with 7 bases matching TRBD2. The CDR3 spans 16 residues. Per the germline V gene, CDR1 is SGHTA and CDR2 is FQGNSA. After removal of 5 bases from V and 8 bases from J, the junction contained 15 bases not matched to a gene. DNA for the CDR3: TGTGCCAGCAGCCAATCAAGCGGGGCCCCACTTTATGAGCAGTTCTTC. Residues: CASSQSSGAPLYEQFF. The full variable domain, in which reference TRBV7-2 and TRBJ2-1 provide the parts outside the CDR3, is GAGVSQSPSNKVTEKGKDVELRCDPISGHTALYWYRQSLGQGLEFLIYFQGNSAPDKSGLPSDRFSAERTGGSVSTLTIQRTQQEDSAVYLCASSQSSGAPLYEQFFGPGTRLTVL.

The V and J genes are TRBV7-2 and TRBJ2-7, with TRBD1 as a possible D gene (6 bases). The CDR3 has 14 residues. Germline-derived CDR1 and CDR2 are SGHTA and FQGNSA. Trimming cost V 0 bases and J 6 bases, with 12 bases left between them. CDR3 DNA: TGTGCCAGCAGCTTAGCGGGCTCAGGGGTCGAGCAGTACTTC. Amino acid sequence: CASSLAGSGVEQYF.

This sequence joins TRBV6-1 and TRBJ2-5; D ambiguous. This CDR3 spans 14 amino acids. Germline CDR1 MNHNS, CDR2 SASEGT. Trimming removed 4 bases at V and 2 bases at J, with 11 bases between. The CDR3, as DNA: TGTGCCAGCAGTGGGGCCTCCCTTCAAGAGACCCAGTACTTC. This sequence encodes CASSGASLQETQYF.

The CDR3 region has the DNA TGCAGCATCACGGCCGGGGAGACCCAGTACTTC. As protein: CSITAGETQYF. The rearrangement uses TRBV29-1 and TRBJ2-5; D call uncertain. The CDR3 contains 11 residues. Trimming stripped 8 bases from V and 5 bases from J, with 12 bases between. Germline values: CDR1 SQVTM, CDR2 ANQGSEA.

Written as DNA, the CDR3 is TGTGCCAGCAGCGGGGGAGGCGGGCCCTACGAGCAGTACTTC. As protein: CASSGGGGPYEQYF. The chain has TRBV5-4 and TRBJ2-7, with a weak D call TRBD2 (6 bases). The germline V gene encodes CDR1 SGHNT and CDR2 YYREEE (reference sequence). V lost 4 bases, J lost 2 bases, and 13 bases lay in between. There are 14 residues in the CDR3.

As regards this clone: Relative to the germline gene, one junction end is altered; a read error may explain this. The chain combines TRBV7-7 with TRBJ2-7, with 8 bases aligning to TRBD1. Germline V gives CDR1 SSHAT, CDR2 FNYEAQ (reference sequence). The CDR3 has 14 residues. The CDR3 spells CASSVAGGVYEQYF. For the CDR3, the DNA is TGTGCTAGCAGCGTGGCAGGGGGCGTCTACGAGCAGTACTTC.

The chain is built from TRBV10-3 and TRBJ2-3, with 8 bases identical to TRBD2. In germline, CDR1 is ENHRY, CDR2 SYGVKD. The CDR3 covers 14 residues. The V segment lost 7 bases and the J segment 3 bases; nucleotides outside the gene matches: 6. For the CDR3, the DNA is TGTGCCATCACTCGCGGGGGGACTACAGATACGCAGTATTTT. Amino acids: CAITRGGTTDTQYF.

The chain links TRBV5-4 to TRBJ2-7, with 11 bases matching TRBD2. V lost 2 bases to trimming and J lost 2 bases; unmatched junction nucleotides: 12. Germline CDR1 reads SGHNT; CDR2 reads YYREEE (reference sequence). The CDR3 has 18 residues. The CDR3 sequence: CASSLELAGAGLTYEQYF. DNA for the CDR3: TGTGCCAGCAGCTTAGAACTAGCGGGGGCAGGTCTCACCTACGAGCAGTACTTC.

This chain joins TRBV6-5 and TRBJ1-2; 8 bases fit TRBD1. The CDR3 has 14 residues. The germline CDR1 and CDR2 sequences are MNHEY and SVGAGI. V trimming: 2 bases; J trimming: 2 bases; junction bases outside the gene matches: 1. CDR3 sequence reads: CASSYGQGNYGYTF. The CDR3 bases are TGTGCCAGCAGTTACGGACAGGGAAACTATGGCTACACCTTC.

The genes are TRBV5-4 and TRBJ2-1; 11 nucleotides align to TRBD2. Germline-derived CDR1 and CDR2 are SGHNT and YYREEE (reference sequence). J was trimmed by 1 base and V by 5 bases; bases with no gene match: 11. This CDR3 has 18 residues. The CDR3 DNA sequence: TGTGCCAGCAGGTCGGGACTAGCGGAACCAGGGTCCTACAATGAGCAGTTCTTC. Its translation: CASRSGLAEPGSYNEQFF.

The gene calls are TRBV5-1 and TRBJ1-2; no clear D gene. CDR1 SGHRS and CDR2 YFSETQ come from the germline V gene. The V end was cut by 0 bases, the J end by 8 bases, with 11 bases between. The CDR3 contains 13 residues. This CDR3 reads CASSLVGFSGYTF. CDR3 sequence (DNA): TGCGCCAGCAGCTTGGTGGGTTTTAGCGGCTACACCTTC.